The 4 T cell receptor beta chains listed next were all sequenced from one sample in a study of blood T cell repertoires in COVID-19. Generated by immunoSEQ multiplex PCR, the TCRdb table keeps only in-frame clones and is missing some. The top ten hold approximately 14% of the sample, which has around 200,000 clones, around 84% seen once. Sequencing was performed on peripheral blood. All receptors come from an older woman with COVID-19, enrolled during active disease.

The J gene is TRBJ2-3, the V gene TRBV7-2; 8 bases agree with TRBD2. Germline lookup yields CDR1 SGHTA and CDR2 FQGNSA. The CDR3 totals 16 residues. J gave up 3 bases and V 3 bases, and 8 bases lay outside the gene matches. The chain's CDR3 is CASSLSGGGSTDTQYF. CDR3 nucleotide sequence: TGTGCCAGCAGCTTGTCCGGCGGGGGGTCAACAGATACGCAGTATTTT.

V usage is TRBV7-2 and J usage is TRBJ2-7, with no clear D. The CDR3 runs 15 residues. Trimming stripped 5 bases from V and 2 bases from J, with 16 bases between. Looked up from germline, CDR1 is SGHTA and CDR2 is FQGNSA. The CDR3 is CASSTLPVSTYEQYF. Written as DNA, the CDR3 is TGTGCCAGCAGCACCCTCCCAGTTTCCACCTACGAGCAGTACTTC.

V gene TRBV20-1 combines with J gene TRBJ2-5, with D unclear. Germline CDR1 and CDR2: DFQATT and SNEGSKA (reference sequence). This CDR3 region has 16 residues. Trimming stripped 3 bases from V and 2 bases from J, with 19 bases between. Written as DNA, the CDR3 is TGCAGTGCTAGTATACCCCTGGGCACTTTTCAAGAGACCCAGTACTTC. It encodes CSASIPLGTFQETQYF.

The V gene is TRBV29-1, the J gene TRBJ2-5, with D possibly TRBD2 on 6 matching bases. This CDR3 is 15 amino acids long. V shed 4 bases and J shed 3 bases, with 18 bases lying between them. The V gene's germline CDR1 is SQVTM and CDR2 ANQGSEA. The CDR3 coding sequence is TGCAGCGTTGTATACGTGGGTAGGGAGGAAGAGACCCAGTACTTC. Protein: CSVVYVGREEETQYF.